This passage covers 11 T cell receptor beta chains from one sample sequenced in a study of beta chain features in type 1 diabetes. No antigen has been assigned to these receptors. Study conclusions and caveats: Shortening that was moderate but significant affected the TCRB CDR3s of Type 1 diabetes patients in all four CD4+ subsets.

Every bit of the isolated RNA underwent reverse transcription, so sequencing read expressed TCRB transcripts. Method: immunoSEQ multiplex PCR; TCRdb's copy keeps in-frame clones and lacks some. The sample has more than 150,000 clones; about 10% are singletons. Input material: central memory CD4+ T cells from blood. Receptor source: a woman in her 30s with type 1 diabetes.

The rearrangement uses TRBV7-8 and TRBJ2-7; possible D gene TRBD1, 6 bases. This CDR3 has 15 amino acids. Trimming took 1 base from V and 3 from J, leaving 13 bases between them. Germline CDR1 and CDR2: SGHVS and FQNEAQ. CDR3 nucleotide sequence: TGTGCCAGCAGCTTAGGTGTGGGACAATACTACGAGCAGTACTTC. Its translation: CASSLGVGQYYEQYF.

This clone was counted a few times. The V and J genes are TRBV5-1 and TRBJ2-5, with D unresolved. Germline V gives CDR1 SGHRS, CDR2 YFSETQ. This CDR3 contains 13 residues. The V and J ends lost 0 bases and 5 bases respectively, with 8 bases between them. The CDR3: CASSLVARETQYF. In DNA, the CDR3 is TGCGCCAGCAGCTTGGTAGCTCGGGAGACCCAGTACTTC.

The J gene is TRBJ2-6, the V gene TRBV25-1; D possibly corresponds to TRBD2 (5 bases). Germline CDR1 and CDR2: MGHDK and SYGVNS. V was trimmed by 2 bases and J by 0 bases, leaving 14 bases between them. This CDR3 comprises 18 residues. CDR3 residues: CASSETRAASSGANVLTF. The CDR3 DNA reads TGTGCCAGCAGTGAAACGAGGGCCGCTAGCTCTGGGGCCAACGTCCTGACTTTC.

As regards this clone: The identical CDR3 is also encoded by other nucleotide sequences in the sample. The chain employs TRBV6-6 and TRBJ1-1; D unclear. V gave up 5 bases and J gave up 4 bases, with 8 bases separating them. Per the germline V gene, CDR1 is MNHNY and CDR2 is SVGAGI (reference sequence). The CDR3 spans 12 residues. The DNA of the CDR3 is TGTGCCAGCAGTCGCCGGGGCACTGAAGCTTTCTTT. This sequence encodes CASSRRGTEAFF.

The sample holds a few counts of this clone. The chain employs TRBV2 and TRBJ1-2, with 11 positions matching TRBD1. Germline loops: CDR1 SNHLY, CDR2 FYNNEI. The CDR3 length is 13 residues. Trimming at V came to 7 bases and at J to 11 bases, leaving 9 bases not matched to a gene. This CDR3 reads CASTPDRGRVYTF. The CDR3 DNA follows: TGTGCCAGCACCCCGGACAGGGGGCGAGTTTACACCTTC.

This clone was observed a few times. The rearrangement joins TRBV11-2 to TRBJ1-1; TRBD1 aligns across 7 bases. The J segment lost 6 bases and the V segment lost 3 bases, leaving 7 bases of the junction unmatched. CDR1 SGHAT and CDR2 FQNNGV come from the germline V gene. The CDR3 is 14 amino acids. The CDR3 region has the DNA TGTGCCAGCAGCTTCAACAGGGGATCGGCTGAAGCTTTCTTT. This gives the protein CASSFNRGSAEAFF.

This clone showed up just a few times. The genes are TRBV6-1 and TRBJ1-2, with 7 bases aligning to TRBD1. The CDR3 spans 16 residues. The V gene's germline CDR1 is MNHNS and CDR2 SASEGT. The J segment lost 4 bases and the V segment lost 3 bases, leaving 11 bases of the junction unmatched. In DNA form, the CDR3 reads TGTGCCAGCAGTGAGAAGAGGACAGGCCGGTCCTATGGCTACACCTTC. Translated: CASSEKRTGRSYGYTF.

This clone has just a few counts. The chain is built from TRBV28 and TRBJ2-1; 7 positions match TRBD1. The V gene's germline CDR1 is MDHEN and CDR2 SYDVKM. This CDR3 is built from 11 residues. V was clipped by 10 bases and J by 10 bases; unmatched bases: 7. CDR3 coding DNA: TGTGCCATTCAAGGGGGCTTCGAGCAGTTCTTC. Residues: CAIQGGFEQFF.

This chain links TRBV30 with TRBJ2-4; perhaps TRBD2 as D (5 bases). The V end was cut by 1 base, the J end by 0 bases, with 13 bases between. Germline CDR1 reads GTSNPN; CDR2 reads SVGIG (reference sequence). The CDR3 contains 16 residues. The CDR3 nucleotides are TGTGCCTGGAGTGAGACTGATGGACTAGCCAAAAACATTCAGTACTTC. Its translation: CAWSETDGLAKNIQYF.

The V and J genes are TRBV4-1 and TRBJ2-5; 11 bases match TRBD2. The CDR3 totals 19 residues. With V trimmed by 4 bases and J by 5 bases, 18 bases remained unmatched. Per germline, CDR1 MGHRA and CDR2 YSYEKL. The CDR3 sequence: CASSPGIAGGRRKIETQYF. The CDR3 DNA follows: TGCGCCAGCAGCCCCGGGATAGCGGGAGGGAGAAGGAAAATCGAGACCCAGTACTTC.

The genes are TRBV7-9 and TRBJ2-3; 11 bases are a match to TRBD2. Germline loops: CDR1 SEHNR, CDR2 FQNEAQ (reference sequence). The CDR3 is 14 residues long. J gave up 3 bases and V 7 bases, and 3 bases lay outside the gene matches. CDR3 sequence: CASTLAGGTDTQYF. CDR3 nucleotide sequence: TGTGCCAGCACTCTAGCGGGAGGAACAGATACGCAGTATTTT.